Below are 29 T cell receptor beta chains sequenced from a single sample in a study of CD8 T cells in Susac syndrome (dated by TCRdb to the late 2010s). Library preparation used the immunoSEQ multiplex PCR assay. RNA was extracted using the RNeasy kit, and about 0.5 to 1 microgram was reverse transcribed with random hexamers. TCRdb reworked the public reads: Q25 trimming with fastp, MiXCR clone assembly, productive beta chains retained. Every entry covers one CDR3 protein and lists the most common genes and DNA from its rows. The sample contains fewer than 150,000 distinct CDR3 sequences, about 93% of them found a single time. The top ten clonotypes cover roughly 0.25% of the sample. The sequenced sample was CD8+ T cells from PBMCs. These receptor sequences come from a human donor with multiple sclerosis.

The chain carries TRBV12-3 or TRBV12-4 and TRBJ1-2; D ambiguous. Trimming cost V 6 bases and J 8 bases, with 16 bases left between them. This CDR3 has 13 residues. In DNA form, the CDR3 reads TGTGCCAGCAGCCTCGGGGTCCTGAAGGGCTACACCTTC. Its protein product is CASSLGVLKGYTF.

This rearrangement joins TRBV29-1 to TRBJ2-1, with 12 bases identical to TRBD2. The CDR3 is made up of 18 amino acids. Looked up from germline, CDR1 is SQVTM and CDR2 is ANQGSEA. V was clipped by 4 bases and J by 0 bases; unmatched bases: 10. This CDR3 is CSVVGGLAGGRSYNEQFF. CDR3 bases: TGCAGCGTTGTAGGTGGGCTAGCGGGAGGGCGCTCCTACAATGAGCAGTTCTTC.

The chain employs TRBV6-2 or TRBV6-3 and TRBJ2-1, with TRBD2 matching 10 bases. Looked up from germline, CDR1 is MNHEY and CDR2 is SVGEGT. The CDR3 contains 15 residues. The V gene end was trimmed by 3 bases and the J gene end by 4 bases; junction bases not matched to a gene: 3. The CDR3 DNA sequence: TGTGCCAGCAGTTATCGGACTAGCGGTTACAATGAGCAGTTCTTC. Amino acids: CASSYRTSGYNEQFF.

V is TRBV30 and J is TRBJ2-1, with D possibly being TRBD1 (5 bases). This CDR3 spans 15 amino acids. Trimming left V 1 base short and J 2 bases short, with 12 bases between. Germline-derived CDR1 and CDR2 are GTSNPN and SVGIG (reference sequence). DNA of the CDR3: TGTGCCTGGAGTGGGGGCCTTAACCCCTACAATGAGCAGTTCTTC. Translated, it gives CAWSGGLNPYNEQFF.

The chain links TRBV28 to TRBJ2-2, with D uncertain. Germline CDR1 and CDR2: MDHEN and SYDVKM. The V gene lost 2 bases and the J gene lost 3 bases, with 4 bases spanning the gap. This CDR3 has 13 amino acids. The CDR3 DNA reads TGTGCCAGCAGTTTACAGTACACCGGGGAGCTGTTTTTT. This translates into CASSLQYTGELFF.

A few counts support this clonotype. V is TRBV27 and J is TRBJ2-2; D could derive from TRBD1 or TRBD2 (5 bases each). The V and J ends lost 2 bases and 6 bases respectively, with 7 bases between them. Germline V gene data show CDR1 as MNHEY and CDR2 as SMNVEV (reference sequence). The CDR3 runs to 13 residues. CDR3 nucleotides: TGTGCCAGCAGTTTACAGGGACCCGGGGAGCTGTTTTTT. Translating gives CASSLQGPGELFF.

This chain uses TRBV29-1 with TRBJ2-3, with D unresolved. CDR3 length equals 10 residues. Germline CDR1 SQVTM, CDR2 ANQGSEA. The ends were cut back, 7 bases at V and 5 bases at J, with 7 bases in the middle. The CDR3 reads CSAVLDTQYF. CDR3 sequence (DNA): TGCAGCGCCGTGTTAGATACGCAGTATTTT.

The genes are TRBV13 and TRBJ1-1; D is perhaps TRBD1 (5 bases). The CDR3 runs to 14 residues. With 5 bases removed from V and 5 bases from J, the gap between germline ends came to 15 bases. Germline CDR1 reads PRHDT; CDR2 reads FYEKMQ (reference sequence). CDR3 bases: TGTGCCAGCAGCGGGGGTACTGAAGGGACTGAAGCTTTCTTT. Protein: CASSGGTEGTEAFF.

This clonotype was observed once. This chain joins TRBV20-1 and TRBJ2-2, with D possibly being TRBD1 or TRBD2 (6 bases each). Trimming shortened V by 0 bases and J by 1 base, and 9 bases separated the two germline ends. Looked up from germline, CDR1 is DFQATT and CDR2 is SNEGSKA (reference sequence). CDR3 size: 15 residues. CDR3 residues: CSARDKGGNTGELFF. Written as DNA, the CDR3 is TGCAGTGCTAGAGATAAGGGGGGGAACACCGGGGAGCTGTTTTTT.

This clonotype has just a few counts. The chain links TRBV5-4 to TRBJ2-7; 8 bases are a match to TRBD1. The CDR3 extends over 14 amino acids. The germline CDR1 and CDR2 sequences are SGHNT and YYREEE (reference sequence). J lost 1 base, V lost 3 bases, and 3 bases had no gene match. CDR3 DNA sequence: TGTGCCAGCAGCTACTGGACAGGGTCCTACGAGCAGTACTTC. This encodes CASSYWTGSYEQYF.

This chain joins TRBV3-1 and TRBJ2-7, with D maybe TRBD2 (6 bases). With 0 bases removed from V and 3 bases from J, the gap between germline ends came to 9 bases. The CDR3 is made up of 14 amino acids. The V gene's germline CDR1 is LGHDT and CDR2 YNNKEL (reference sequence). The CDR3 is CASSQDFGGYEQYF. CDR3 sequence (DNA): TGTGCCAGCAGCCAAGACTTCGGGGGCTACGAGCAGTACTTC.

V usage is TRBV6-2 or TRBV6-3 and J usage is TRBJ2-2; no reliable D call. From germline, CDR1 is MNHEY and CDR2 SVGEGT. V lost 0 bases to trimming and J lost 1 base, with 0 bases between them. The CDR3 extends over 13 amino acids. CDR3 in amino acids: CASSYSNTGELFF. CDR3 DNA: TGTGCCAGCAGTTACTCGAACACCGGGGAGCTGTTTTTT.

The rearrangement uses TRBV7-8 and TRBJ2-7; no clear D gene. Germline V gene data show CDR1 as SGHVS and CDR2 as FQNEAQ. V lost 5 bases to trimming and J lost 3 bases, with 11 bases between them. The CDR3 contains 13 residues. CDR3 nucleotides: TGTGCCAGCAGCACAGACCTATACTACGAGCAGTACTTC. It translates to CASSTDLYYEQYF.

The J gene is TRBJ2-7, the V gene TRBV9; 8 nucleotides line up with TRBD1. Germline CDR1 reads SGDLS; CDR2 reads YYNGEE. This CDR3 comprises 15 residues. The J segment lost 5 bases and the V segment lost 3 bases, leaving 10 bases of the junction unmatched. Here the CDR3 reads CASSEGGDRGDEQYF. Written as DNA, the CDR3 is TGTGCCAGCAGCGAGGGAGGAGACAGGGGAGACGAGCAGTACTTC.

This sequence joins TRBV4-1 and TRBJ2-7; D remains ambiguous. Looked up from germline, CDR1 is MGHRA and CDR2 is YSYEKL. Trimming pared 0 bases from V and 3 bases from J, leaving 9 bases between. The CDR3 extends over 14 amino acids. The DNA for the CDR3 is TGCGCCAGCAGCCAAGATTCGGGCGGCTACGAGCAGTACTTC. Its protein is CASSQDSGGYEQYF.

CDR3 in amino acids: CSANDDSYEQYF. The CDR3, as DNA: TGCAGTGCTAACGACGACTCCTACGAGCAGTACTTC. The rearrangement uses TRBV20-1 and TRBJ2-7; no clear D gene. Trimming left V 4 bases short and J 0 bases short, with 7 bases between. The CDR3 has 12 residues. Germline CDR1 reads DFQATT; CDR2 reads SNEGSKA (reference sequence).

This chain connects TRBV7-3 to TRBJ2-3, with a weak D call TRBD2 (6 bases). Germline CDR1 SGHTA, CDR2 FQGTGA. Trimming left V 4 bases short and J 2 bases short, with 13 bases between. The CDR3 spans 15 residues. Here the CDR3 reads CASSSMGGVTDTQYF. The CDR3 DNA reads as TGTGCCAGCAGCTCGATGGGGGGAGTCACAGATACGCAGTATTTT.

The chain links TRBV12-5 to TRBJ1-2; a weak D match, TRBD1 (6 bases). The CDR3 length is 13 residues. Germline V gene sequence: CDR1 LGHNT, CDR2 FRNRAP. With 2 bases removed from V and 4 bases from J, the gap between germline ends came to 8 bases. The CDR3 loop is CASGLRTVYGYTF. The CDR3 DNA is TGTGCTAGTGGTTTGAGGACAGTCTATGGCTACACCTTC.

The genes are TRBV13 and TRBJ2-1; D possibly uses TRBD1 or TRBD2 (5 bases each). The CDR3 is made up of 17 amino acids. Trimming removed 6 bases from V and 4 bases from J, with 22 bases in between. Germline assignment: CDR1 PRHDT and CDR2 FYEKMQ (reference sequence). Here the CDR3 DNA reads TGTGCCAGCAGTCCCATAATGCTCCGGGACCCATACAATGAGCAGTTCTTC. Translated: CASSPIMLRDPYNEQFF. The entire variable domain, with the rest obtained from reference TRBV13 and TRBJ2-1, is as follows: AAGVIQSPRHLIKEKRETATLKCYPIPRHDTVYWYQQGPGQDPQFLISFYEKMQSDKGSIPDRFSAQQFSDYHSELNMSSLELGDSALYFCASSPIMLRDPYNEQFFGPGTRLTVL.

The J gene is TRBJ1-1, the V gene TRBV11-3; D is ambiguous. Looked up from germline, CDR1 is SGHNT and CDR2 is YENEEA. This CDR3 has 13 residues. V lost 3 bases to trimming and J lost 10 bases, with 15 bases between them. Here the CDR3 reads CASSFGGSGGAFF. The CDR3 nucleotides are TGTGCCAGCAGCTTCGGAGGTTCGGGTGGAGCTTTCTTT. The full variable domain, rest sourced from reference TRBV11-3 and TRBJ1-1, is EAGVVQSPRYKIIEKKQPVAFWCNPISGHNTLYWYLQNLGQGPELLIRYENEEAVDDSQLPKDRFSAERLKGVDSTLKIQPAELGDSAVYLCASSFGGSGGAFFGQGTRLTVV.

This rearrangement joins TRBV10-3 to TRBJ1-6, with D unresolved. The V gene lost 3 bases and the J gene lost 10 bases, with 16 bases spanning the gap. Germline V CDR1 and CDR2: ENHRY, SYGVKD. The CDR3 spans 15 residues. CDR3 bases: TGTGCCATCAGTGATAAGGACGATCGTGGGTCACCCCTCCACTTT. Translated: CAISDKDDRGSPLHF.

This clonotype was seen more than once but under ten times. V usage is TRBV4-1 and J usage is TRBJ2-7; TRBD2 agrees at 9 bases. The CDR3 is 17 amino acids. After removal of 5 bases from V and 2 bases from J, the junction contained 13 bases not matched to a gene. In germline, CDR1 is MGHRA, CDR2 YSYEKL. CDR3 coding DNA: TGCGCCAGCAGCATAGTAGCGGGAGCGCTATCTCCCTACGAGCAGTACTTC. Its translation is CASSIVAGALSPYEQYF.

CDR3: CASSLLPYEQYF. The CDR3 nucleotides read TGTGCCAGCAGCTTACTCCCGTACGAGCAGTACTTC. The chain links TRBV7-8 to TRBJ2-7; D unclear. The CDR3 is 12 amino acids. V was pared by 2 bases and J by 4 bases, with 6 bases between. Germline V gene data show CDR1 as SGHVS and CDR2 as FQNEAQ.

V is TRBV7-3 and J is TRBJ2-3, with D possibly being TRBD2 (5 bases). V lost 3 bases and J 3 bases, leaving 13 bases between the germline ends. Germline CDR1 and CDR2: SGHTA and FQGTGA. The CDR3 extends over 15 amino acids. The CDR3 bases are TGTGCCAGCAGCTTTGGGATCAGAGGGACAGATACGCAGTATTTT. This sequence encodes CASSFGIRGTDTQYF.

The chain joins TRBV27 to TRBJ2-1; unclear D gene. Germline CDR1 and CDR2: MNHEY and SMNVEV (reference sequence). Trimming pared 6 bases from V and 4 bases from J, leaving 10 bases between. CDR3 length: 13 residues. The CDR3 DNA follows: TGTGCCAGCAGCCATATCGAATACAATGAGCAGTTCTTC. As protein: CASSHIEYNEQFF.

The chain joins TRBV29-1 to TRBJ2-3; 9 bases align to TRBD2. Trimming removed 1 base from V and 3 bases from J; junction bases left unmatched: 2. The CDR3 is made up of 14 amino acids. The germline V gene has CDR1 SQVTM and CDR2 ANQGSEA. In DNA form, the CDR3 reads TGCAGCGTTGAAGGCGGGAGGGGGACAGATACGCAGTATTTT. Translating it yields CSVEGGRGTDTQYF.

This rearrangement joins TRBV29-1 to TRBJ1-1; D remains unclear. The CDR3 length is 11 residues. Germline V CDR1 and CDR2: SQVTM, ANQGSEA. Deletions cut 7 bases from V and 5 bases from J, with 11 bases between. The CDR3, as DNA: TGCAGCGGCCGAGAGGGTACTGAAGCTTTCTTT. Translating it yields CSGREGTEAFF.

This CDR3 is CASSSTRLQGFGANVLTF. The CDR3 DNA sequence: TGTGCCAGCAGCTCGACTAGGCTACAGGGCTTTGGGGCCAACGTCCTGACTTTC. This sequence joins TRBV7-9 and TRBJ2-6; the D call may be TRBD1 or TRBD2 (6 bases each). The CDR3 length is 18 residues. Germline values: CDR1 SEHNR, CDR2 FQNEAQ (reference sequence). V lost 4 bases and J lost 3, with 19 bases in between.

The V and J genes are TRBV27 and TRBJ2-1; D remains unclear. The V end was cut by 0 bases, the J end by 6 bases, with 6 bases between. Germline CDR1 reads MNHEY; CDR2 reads SMNVEV (reference sequence). This CDR3 has 13 amino acids. CDR3 sequence: CASSLSGANEQFF. CDR3 nucleotides: TGTGCCAGCAGTTTATCCGGAGCCAATGAGCAGTTCTTC.